These 26 T cell receptor beta chains share one sample of origin, sequenced in a study of blood T cell repertoires in COVID-19. The data were produced by immunoSEQ multiplex PCR, yet TCRdb's version contains in-frame clones alone and is incomplete. The data show about 260,000 clones, about 86% seen once. Sequencing was carried out using peripheral blood. Receptors originate from a man aged 25-40 years with active or convalescent COVID-19.

CDR3 coding DNA: TGTGCCAGCAGTTTATTCGGGGGAGCGGACACTGAAGCTTTCTTT. It translates to CASSLFGGADTEAFF. V and J are TRBV27 and TRBJ1-1; D possibly corresponds to TRBD1 (5 bases). V lost 1 base to trimming and J lost 3 bases, with 12 bases between them. The CDR3 length is 15 residues. Germline V gene sequence: CDR1 MNHEY, CDR2 SMNVEV (reference sequence).

This sequence joins TRBV6-1 and TRBJ2-3; 13 bases align to TRBD2. The CDR3 sequence is 19 residues long. The germline CDR1 and CDR2 sequences are MNHNS and SASEGT. V shed 1 base and J 4 bases; nucleotides not matched to a gene: 11. The CDR3 DNA follows: TGTGCCAGCAGTGAAGATTCAACTAGCGGGGGGGCCGGCGCAGATACGCAGTATTTT. It translates to CASSEDSTSGGAGADTQYF.

This rearrangement joins TRBV11-2 to TRBJ1-4; possible D gene TRBD1, 5 bases. Deletions cut 3 bases from V and 8 bases from J, with 19 bases between. Germline V gene sequence: CDR1 SGHAT, CDR2 FQNNGV. This CDR3 is built from 16 residues. CDR3 bases: TGTGCCAGCAGCTTTCGGGGGTGGGAGGGAAGAGAAAAACTGTTTTTT. It codes for CASSFRGWEGREKLFF.

This chain uses TRBV7-2 with TRBJ1-1; TRBD1 might be the D (6 bases). The germline gives CDR1 SGHTA, CDR2 FQGNSA. The V gene lost 4 bases and the J gene lost 8 bases, with 14 bases spanning the gap. The CDR3 has 13 residues. The CDR3 sequence: CASSSLQGREAFF. The CDR3 nucleotides read TGTGCCAGCAGCTCCCTACAGGGCCGAGAAGCTTTCTTT.

This chain links TRBV7-2 with TRBJ1-1; the match to TRBD1 covers 12 bases. In germline, CDR1 is SGHTA, CDR2 FQGNSA. The CDR3 is 17 amino acids. V dropped 1 base and J dropped 5; count of bases not matched to a gene: 8. The CDR3 is CASSLGRDRGRRTEAFF. In DNA, the CDR3 is TGTGCCAGCAGCTTAGGACGGGACAGGGGGCGCAGAACTGAAGCTTTCTTT.

The chain's CDR3 is CASSARQAGQGYTF. DNA for the CDR3: TGTGCCAGCAGCGCCAGACAGGCAGGGCAAGGCTACACCTTC. The chain links TRBV9 to TRBJ1-2; TRBD1 might be the D (6 bases). V lost 3 bases and J lost 8, with 17 bases in between. This CDR3 comprises 14 residues. The germline CDR1 and CDR2 sequences are SGDLS and YYNGEE. Full variable domain (remainder filled in from reference TRBV9 and TRBJ1-2): DSGVTQTPKHLITATGQRVTLRCSPRSGDLSVYWYQQSLDQGLQFLIQYYNGEERAKGNILERFSAQQFPDLHSELNLSSLELGDSALYFCASSARQAGQGYTFGSGTRLTVV.

Comment on this clone: A read error may account for a junction end that differs from germline. This sample also contains other DNA sequences that code for the same CDR3. The chain combines TRBV12-3 or TRBV12-4 with TRBJ2-7, with D unclear. This CDR3 spans 13 amino acids. The CDR3, as DNA: TGTGCCAGCAGTTTGGGCCTCTCCTACGAGCAATACTTC. This encodes CASSLGLSYEQYF.

The rearrangement uses TRBV7-2 and TRBJ2-3, with 8 bases fitting TRBD1. In germline, CDR1 is SGHTA, CDR2 FQGNSA. The CDR3 totals 17 residues. Unmatched junction bases numbered 15, after V lost 6 bases and J lost 4 bases. The CDR3 DNA reads as TGTGCCAGCAGTTCTAATGCTCGGACAGGGCCCTCAGATACGCAGTATTTT. Protein product: CASSSNARTGPSDTQYF.

V is TRBV15 and J is TRBJ1-1; TRBD1 aligns across 7 bases. The CDR3 has 18 amino acids. From germline, CDR1 is LNHNV and CDR2 YYDKDF (reference sequence). J gave up 3 bases and V 0 bases, and 13 bases lay outside the gene matches. CDR3 sequence reads: CATSRDPPGKGGYTEAFF. The CDR3 DNA is TGTGCCACCAGCAGAGACCCTCCCGGTAAAGGGGGCTACACTGAAGCTTTCTTT.

The chain employs TRBV15 and TRBJ2-1, with 9 nucleotides matching TRBD1. The CDR3 contains 12 residues. The germline V gene encodes CDR1 LNHNV and CDR2 YYDKDF (reference sequence). The V segment lost 6 bases and the J segment 7 bases; nucleotides outside the gene matches: 1. The CDR3 sequence is CATRDRGNEQFF. The DNA for the CDR3 is TGTGCCACCAGGGACAGGGGTAATGAGCAGTTCTTC.

This clone was observed a few times. The chain has TRBV12-3 or TRBV12-4 and TRBJ2-7; a weak D match, TRBD2 (6 bases). The ends were cut back, 1 base at V and 5 bases at J, with 9 bases in the middle. This CDR3 contains 13 residues. This CDR3 is CASSLGGLDEQYF. The CDR3 DNA is TGTGCCAGCAGTTTAGGGGGACTGGACGAGCAGTACTTC.

The chain carries TRBV20-1 and TRBJ1-1; the match to TRBD1 covers 7 bases. V lost 6 bases, J lost 10 bases, and 8 bases stayed unmatched. The CDR3 runs 11 residues. Per germline, CDR1 DFQATT and CDR2 SNEGSKA (reference sequence). In DNA, the CDR3 is TGCAGTGCGTCGACAGGGTGGGGAGCTTTCTTT. This sequence encodes CSASTGWGAFF.

The CDR3 nucleotides read TGTGCCAGTACCCAAAAAGCCCAATTCACTGAAGCTTTCTTT. Translated: CASTQKAQFTEAFF. J is TRBJ1-1 and V is TRBV19; D is undetermined. The V gene's germline CDR1 is LNHDA and CDR2 SQIVND (reference sequence). The V end lost 7 bases, the J end lost 4 bases, and 16 bases lay between the germline ends. CDR3 length: 14 residues.

The J gene is TRBJ2-7, the V gene TRBV7-9; D might be TRBD1 (6 bases). The V gene's germline CDR1 is SEHNR and CDR2 FQNEAQ (reference sequence). The CDR3 totals 13 residues. V lost 7 bases and J lost 3, with 13 bases in between. DNA for the CDR3: TGTGCCAGCAACAACCGGGACAACTACGAGCAGTACTTC. Protein: CASNNRDNYEQYF.

The chain is built from TRBV6-1 and TRBJ1-2, with TRBD1 identical over 7 bases. V lost 3 bases, J lost 8 bases, and 15 bases stayed unmatched. CDR3 length: 16 residues. Germline values: CDR1 MNHNS, CDR2 SASEGT. The CDR3 coding sequence is TGTGCCAGCAGTGATAGCAGGGCAGGGGGAGCTGGAGGCTACACCTTC. It yields the protein CASSDSRAGGAGGYTF.

The V and J genes are TRBV6-5 and TRBJ1-6, with 7 bases aligning to TRBD1. The J segment lost 11 bases and the V segment lost 0 bases, leaving 7 bases of the junction unmatched. Germline V gene lookup returns CDR1 MNHEY and CDR2 SVGAGI. CDR3 length: 15 amino acids. CDR3 sequence (DNA): TGTGCCAGCAGTTACTCCCCGACAGGGTTGGCACCCCTCCACTTT. Protein sequence: CASSYSPTGLAPLHF.

V and J are TRBV6-5 and TRBJ2-7, with D possibly matching TRBD2 (5 bases). The CDR3 loop spans 13 amino acids. The V gene lost 3 bases and the J gene lost 1 base, with 7 bases spanning the gap. From germline, CDR1 is MNHEY and CDR2 SVGAGI. The DNA for the CDR3 is TGTGCCAGCAGTTATTCGGGGTCCTACGAGCAGTACTTC. It specifies CASSYSGSYEQYF.

The chain recombines TRBV14 with TRBJ2-5, with D tentatively TRBD2 (6 bases). This CDR3 comprises 14 residues. Trimming removed 3 bases at V and 5 bases at J, with 13 bases between. From germline, CDR1 is SGHDN and CDR2 FVKESK. CDR3 DNA: TGTGCCAGCAGCCAGGTGCGGGGCAGTGAGACCCAGTACTTC. This gives the protein CASSQVRGSETQYF.

The DNA for the CDR3 is TGCGCCAGCAGCTTGGTAGGACAGGGGCGAGTCGGGGAGACCCAGTACTTC. Amino acid sequence: CASSLVGQGRVGETQYF. The rearrangement links TRBV5-1 to TRBJ2-5, with 9 bases aligning to TRBD1. Losses at the gene ends were 0 bases for V and 5 bases for J; bases not matched to a gene: 11. The CDR3 length is 17 residues. Looked up from germline, CDR1 is SGHRS and CDR2 is YFSETQ.

The V and J genes are TRBV5-1 and TRBJ2-5, with a tentative D call TRBD2 (5 bases). The CDR3 sequence is 14 residues long. V lost 0 bases to trimming and J lost 5 bases, with 11 bases between them. Germline V lookup: CDR1 SGHRS, CDR2 YFSETQ. CDR3 residues: CASSLERLGETQYF. The CDR3 DNA reads TGCGCCAGCAGCTTGGAGCGGTTGGGGGAGACCCAGTACTTC.

The rearrangement links TRBV10-3 to TRBJ1-2; the match to TRBD1 covers 8 bases. CDR3 length: 14 residues. V was clipped by 6 bases and J by 4 bases; unmatched bases: 7. In germline, CDR1 is ENHRY, CDR2 SYGVKD. Here the CDR3 reads CAIRRQGSVYGYTF. CDR3 in DNA: TGTGCCATCAGACGACAGGGGTCAGTCTATGGCTACACCTTC.

The gene calls are TRBV6-5 and TRBJ2-3; D gene uncertain. V gave up 6 bases and J gave up 0 bases, with 7 bases separating them. Germline-derived CDR1 and CDR2 are MNHEY and SVGAGI. CDR3 size: 13 residues. CDR3 sequence reads: CASSRGSTDTQYF. Here the CDR3 DNA reads TGTGCCAGCAGCCGAGGTAGCACAGATACGCAGTATTTT.

V usage is TRBV10-1 and J usage is TRBJ1-4; D might be TRBD1 (5 bases). V gave up 3 bases and J gave up 5 bases, with 7 bases separating them. Germline CDR1 is WNHNN and CDR2 is SYGVQD (reference sequence). The CDR3 has 13 residues. Written as DNA, the CDR3 is TGCGCCAGCAGTGAAGCAGGGAATGAAAAACTGTTTTTT. The encoded protein is CASSEAGNEKLFF.

The chain combines TRBV24-1 with TRBJ2-7; the match to TRBD1 covers 8 bases. CDR3 size: 17 residues. With V trimmed by 7 bases and J by 1 base, 14 bases remained unmatched. Germline CDR1 is KGHDR and CDR2 is SFDVKD. CDR3 loop: CATSPGGEGRVSYEQYF. DNA of the CDR3: TGTGCCACCAGCCCAGGGGGCGAAGGGCGTGTATCCTACGAGCAGTACTTC.

The CDR3 sequence: CASSDRDRGLYTEAFF. CDR3 in DNA: TGTGCCAGCAGCGACCGGGACAGGGGGCTGTACACTGAAGCTTTCTTT. The J gene is TRBJ1-1, the V gene TRBV9, with 12 positions matching TRBD1. Germline CDR1 reads SGDLS; CDR2 reads YYNGEE. CDR3 length: 16 residues. V gave up 3 bases and J gave up 3 bases; unmatched junction bases: 6.

The CDR3 DNA sequence: TGTGCCTGGATTAGGGGGAGTATGAACACCGGGGAGCTGTTTTTT. Translated, it gives CAWIRGSMNTGELFF. This chain joins TRBV30 and TRBJ2-2; TRBD1 might be the D (6 bases). Germline lookup yields CDR1 GTSNPN and CDR2 SVGIG (reference sequence). Trimming shortened V by 4 bases and J by 1 base, and 13 bases separated the two germline ends. The CDR3 runs 15 residues.